This TCR beta chain originates from a study of Ad26.COV2.S vaccination and SARS-CoV-2 variants. Germline CDR1 is LGHNA and CDR2 is YSLEER. The CDR3 is 17 residues long. Between the trimmed V and J ends, which lost 4 bases and 2 bases, there was a span of 20 bases. Clones were read by immunoSEQ multiplex PCR, and TCRdb kept only the in-frame ones, dropping some. The data show 300,000 to 350,000 clones, roughly 90% seen once. Specified treatment: some 20 received Ad26.COV2.S at low or high dose, single or two shots; several received placebo; per-sample allocation not given. Sample collection was performed on day 63 after the first vaccine or placebo injection.

Sequenced material: peripheral blood, taken in a trial of Ad26.COV2.S vaccine versus placebo. The TCR originated in a person aged 18-65 years who received the Ad26.COV2.S COVID-19 vaccine or a placebo. The chain couples TRBV4-3 to TRBJ1-2; D ambiguous. In nucleotides, the CDR3 is TGCGCCAGCAGCCCCGAGGGAGACGCTAGCTTCAACTATGGCTACACCTTC. It translates to CASSPEGDASFNYGYTF.